The 19 T cell receptor beta chains reported below all come from one sample, sequenced in a study of response to subunit inactivated influenza vaccine. TCRdb ran MiXCR on the RT-PCR reads and lists one entry per CDR3 protein. The table records roughly 540,000 distinct CDR3 sequences, less than 25% of them present only once. The data also belong to a second study, concerning T cells expressing NK-cell markers. Per that study: With UMIs, 5'RACE template switching was used to make TCR beta cDNA.

Source: CD4+ T cells sorted from PBMCs, taken roughly 13 days after vaccination. The receptors were gathered from a man in his fifties who received an inactivated influenza vaccine.

This clonotype was picked up many times. This rearrangement joins TRBV12-3 or TRBV12-4 to TRBJ2-2, with 9 bases aligning to TRBD2. The CDR3 runs 17 residues. J lost 5 bases, V lost 3 bases, and 10 bases had no gene match. Here the CDR3 reads CASSFRRREGPTGELFF. The CDR3 DNA follows: TGTGCCAGCAGTTTTAGGAGGCGGGAGGGGCCAACCGGGGAGCTGTTTTTT.

This clonotype appeared a few times. The V and J genes are TRBV6-1 and TRBJ1-2, with D possibly matching TRBD1 (5 bases). V lost 11 bases and J lost 3, with 13 bases in between. This CDR3 has 12 amino acids. From germline, CDR1 is MNHNS and CDR2 SASEGT. CDR3 bases: TGTGCCGTCGCTGACAGCTACTATGGCTACACCTTC. Protein sequence: CAVADSYYGYTF.

The chain uses TRBV11-2 and TRBJ1-1; D uncertain. Germline V CDR1 and CDR2: SGHAT, FQNNGV. The CDR3 covers 13 residues. V was cut by 5 bases and J by 3 bases, with 10 bases left in between. This chain's CDR3 is CASSLRFDTEAFF. The CDR3 nucleotides read TGTGCCAGCAGCCTAAGATTCGACACTGAAGCTTTCTTT.

This clonotype was detected only a few times. The V gene is TRBV15, the J gene TRBJ1-2, with D tentatively TRBD1 (5 bases). The CDR3 is 14 residues long. Germline CDR1 and CDR2: LNHNV and YYDKDF (reference sequence). Trimming removed 4 bases from V and 4 bases from J, with 13 bases in between. CDR3 nucleotides: TGTGCCACCAGCACAGGGAGGGAGAGCTATGGCTACACCTTC. Its translation is CATSTGRESYGYTF. Combining the CDR3 with reference TRBV15 and TRBJ1-2 gives the whole variable domain DAMVIQNPRYQVTQFGKPVTLSCSQTLNHNVMYWYQQKSSQAPKLLFHYYDKDFNNEADTPDNFQSRRPNTSFCFLDIRSPGLGDTAMYLCATSTGRESYGYTFGSGTRLTVV.

This chain links TRBV5-1 with TRBJ2-1; D might be TRBD1 (5 bases). Deletions cut 4 bases from V and 8 bases from J, with 19 bases between. Germline CDR1 reads SGHRS; CDR2 reads YFSETQ. The CDR3 length is 15 residues. The CDR3 region has the DNA TGCGCCAGCAGCCCGACTTTGGGCAGGGCAGATGAGCAGTTCTTC. Protein product: CASSPTLGRADEQFF.

The rearrangement uses TRBV20-1 and TRBJ2-7, with TRBD2 matching 12 bases. The germline gives CDR1 DFQATT, CDR2 SNEGSKA (reference sequence). The CDR3 length is 15 residues. Unmatched junction bases numbered 5, after V lost 5 bases and J lost 0 bases. CDR3 loop: CSALKTSGSSYEQYF. DNA for the CDR3: TGCAGTGCTCTTAAGACTAGCGGGAGCTCCTACGAGCAGTACTTC.

This chain uses TRBV7-9 with TRBJ2-5, with no clear D. Trimming removed 2 bases at V and 5 bases at J, with 15 bases between. CDR1 and CDR2 (germline): SEHNR, FQNEAQ (reference sequence). The CDR3 has 15 residues. The CDR3, as DNA: TGTGCCAGCAGCTTACTCATTACACAACGGGAGACCCAGTACTTC. Translating gives CASSLLITQRETQYF. The full variable domain, with the rest looked up from reference TRBV7-9 and TRBJ2-5, is DTGVSQNPRHKITKRGQNVTFRCDPISEHNRLYWYRQTLGQGPEFLTYFQNEAQLEKSRLLSDRFSAERPKGSFSTLEIQRTEQGDSAMYLCASSLLITQRETQYFGPGTRLLVL.

The chain is built from TRBV5-1 and TRBJ2-2; TRBD1 matches at 9 bases. In germline, CDR1 is SGHRS, CDR2 YFSETQ. Losses at the gene ends were 4 bases for V and 5 bases for J; bases not matched to a gene: 6. The CDR3 runs to 15 residues. The CDR3 spells CASSTGTGRTGELFF. The CDR3 bases are TGCGCCAGCAGCACAGGGACAGGGAGGACCGGGGAGCTGTTTTTT.

This rearrangement joins TRBV30 to TRBJ2-7; 10 positions match TRBD1. With 3 bases clipped from V and 7 bases from J, the junction kept 3 bases outside the gene matches. Germline CDR1 is GTSNPN and CDR2 is SVGIG (reference sequence). The CDR3 loop spans 12 amino acids. CDR3 amino acids: CAWRGQGREQYF. Here the CDR3 DNA reads TGTGCCTGGAGGGGACAGGGGAGAGAGCAGTACTTC.

This clonotype showed up just a few times. The CDR3 loop is CASSYTGGHEQYF. CDR3 DNA sequence: TGTGCCAGCAGTTATACAGGGGGCCACGAGCAGTACTTC. V usage is TRBV6-6 and J usage is TRBJ2-7; 9 positions agree with TRBD1. V shed 3 bases and J 5 bases; nucleotides not matched to a gene: 2. This CDR3 spans 13 amino acids. Germline values: CDR1 MNHNY, CDR2 SVGAGI (reference sequence).

This clonotype came up a few times. The chain links TRBV9 to TRBJ2-1, with a possible D match to TRBD2 (6 bases). Germline V CDR1 and CDR2: SGDLS, YYNGEE. The CDR3 is 13 residues long. V lost 3 bases and J lost 6, with 10 bases in between. The CDR3 loop reads CASSGLGLNEQFF. The DNA of the CDR3 is TGTGCCAGCAGCGGCTTGGGACTCAATGAGCAGTTCTTC.

This chain connects TRBV15 to TRBJ2-3; a possible D gene is TRBD2 (6 bases). This CDR3 has 18 residues. Germline-derived CDR1 and CDR2 are LNHNV and YYDKDF (reference sequence). The V and J ends lost 3 bases and 5 bases respectively, with 24 bases between them. The CDR3 region is CATSRPLRESGRGDTQYF. The CDR3 DNA is TGTGCCACCAGCAGGCCACTTCGGGAGTCGGGGCGCGGAGATACGCAGTATTTT.

The gene calls are TRBV5-1 and TRBJ1-1; unclear D gene. The germline V gene encodes CDR1 SGHRS and CDR2 YFSETQ. With 0 bases removed from V and 2 bases from J, the gap between germline ends came to 14 bases. The CDR3 totals 16 residues. The CDR3 protein is CASSLGARHLNTEAFF. The CDR3 region has the DNA TGCGCCAGCAGCTTGGGTGCTCGACACCTTAACACTGAAGCTTTCTTT.

This clonotype was seen only a few times. The V gene is TRBV20-1, the J gene TRBJ1-1; D gene ambiguous. The CDR3 is 17 amino acids. Trimming cost V 0 bases and J 4 bases, with 21 bases left between them. Germline-derived CDR1 and CDR2 are DFQATT and SNEGSKA (reference sequence). The chain's CDR3 is CSARDRRAGALFTEAFF. Here the CDR3 DNA reads TGCAGTGCTAGAGATAGAAGGGCCGGAGCTCTCTTCACTGAAGCTTTCTTT.

Only a few counts were recorded for this clonotype. The chain recombines TRBV5-6 with TRBJ2-5; no clear D. The V and J ends lost 3 bases and 1 base respectively, with 10 bases between them. This CDR3 spans 14 amino acids. Germline values: CDR1 SGHDT, CDR2 YYEEEE. This chain's CDR3 is CASSSRKAQETQYF. Here the CDR3 DNA reads TGTGCCAGCAGCTCACGGAAGGCCCAAGAGACCCAGTACTTC.

The chain employs TRBV28 and TRBJ1-6; TRBD1 is a possible D gene (6 bases). This CDR3 spans 14 amino acids. In germline, CDR1 is MDHEN, CDR2 SYDVKM. V lost 6 bases, J lost 7 bases, and 13 bases lay in between. Here the CDR3 DNA reads TGTGCCAGCAGACAGAGGGGGTACAATTCACCCCTCCACTTT. Translating gives CASRQRGYNSPLHF.

Ten or more counts support this clonotype. The genes are TRBV29-1 and TRBJ1-2; D may be TRBD1 (5 bases). V gave up 8 bases and J gave up 6 bases, with 13 bases separating them. The CDR3 is 11 residues long. Germline values: CDR1 SQVTM, CDR2 ANQGSEA. The CDR3 nucleotides are TGCAGCTCGAGGGACGGCGATGGCTACACCTTC. This translates into CSSRDGDGYTF. The full variable domain, completed using reference TRBV29-1 and TRBJ1-2, is SAVISQKPSRDICQRGTSLTIQCQVDSQVTMMFWYRQQPGQSLTLIATANQGSEATYESGFVIDKFPISRPNLTFSTLTVSNMSPEDSSIYLCSSRDGDGYTFGSGTRLTVV.

This clonotype was seen more than once but under ten times. This chain links TRBV18 with TRBJ2-1; possible D gene TRBD2, 5 bases. V lost 1 base and J lost 1, with 17 bases in between. The CDR3 is made up of 18 amino acids. The germline V gene has CDR1 KGHSH and CDR2 LQKENI. In nucleotides, the CDR3 is TGTGCCAGCTCACCACTATCAGGCCCTAGGAGGTCCTACAATGAGCAGTTCTTC. Its protein is CASSPLSGPRRSYNEQFF.

This clonotype was observed a few times. This chain links TRBV20-1 with TRBJ2-5, with D perhaps TRBD2 (6 bases). Germline assignment: CDR1 DFQATT and CDR2 SNEGSKA (reference sequence). Trimming left V 6 bases short and J 2 bases short, with 16 bases between. The CDR3 sequence is 14 residues long. The DNA of the CDR3 is TGCAGTGCAAAACCGGGACTCCCACAAGAGACCCAGTACTTC. Protein product: CSAKPGLPQETQYF.